This record looks at one TCR beta chain sequence and its context. Its matching antigen is unknown. TCRdb itself ran the RT-PCR reads through MiXCR, one entry per CDR3 protein. The data hold more than 200,000 distinct CDR3 sequences, with about 12% observed a single time. The sample comes from a study of response to subunit inactivated influenza vaccine. Study-level results: The study's authors posited that every seasonal influenza vaccination enlists few new T cells.

The germline V and J ends were trimmed by 2 bases and 1 base, with 13 bases remaining between them. There are 15 residues in the CDR3. Germline-derived CDR1 and CDR2 are DFQATT and SNEGSKA (reference sequence). The source material was non-naive T cells sorted from PBMCs, sampled less than 15 days before vaccination. The clonotype originates from a man aged 45-60 years who received an inactivated influenza vaccine. V usage is TRBV20-1 and J usage is TRBJ2-3, with D maybe TRBD1 (5 bases). The CDR3 nucleotides read TGCAGTGCTAGACATGACAGTGGACGCACAGATACGCAGTATTTT. This codes for CSARHDSGRTDTQYF.